This section outlines one T cell receptor beta chain sequence together with its context. Its specificity is not known. At one end the junction does not follow the germline gene, possibly because of a read error. Germline CDR1 reads SEHNR; CDR2 reads FQNEAQ (reference sequence). This CDR3 has 13 residues. This sample was included in a study of cytomegalovirus exposure and HLA in healthy donors. Points from the study as a whole: Analyses of presence and absence presupposed an approximately uniform sequencing depth across donors. Reportedly, diagnosis of cytomegalovirus status by the classifier showed high specificity and sensitivity. A prior analysis recorded that most TCR beta V segments were productive about 87% or about 30% of the time.

The PCR contained 60 Vbeta and 13 Jbeta primers. Sequenced by immunoSEQ multiplex PCR; TCRdb stores in-frame clones only, minus some. The top ten hold about 4.4% of the sample, which has more than 95,000 clones, over 60% seen once. Sequenced sample: PBMCs. The V gene is TRBV7-9, the J gene TRBJ2-7; no clear D. The TCR sequence derives from a man aged 55 to 70 in good health and CMV-seropositive. The CDR3 nucleotides are TGTTCCAGCAGCCCACGGTCCCACTACGAGCAGTACTTC. This codes for CSSSPRSHYEQYF.